Shown below are 19 T cell receptor beta chains from a single sample sequenced in a study of blood T cell repertoires in COVID-19. Only in-frame clones appear in the TCRdb table, and some are missing; sequencing was by immunoSEQ multiplex PCR. This table has 100,000 to 150,000 clones, about 88% appearing once. Sequenced sample: peripheral blood. The source is a woman aged 80 or older with acute or convalescent COVID-19.

The CDR3 DNA reads TGCGCCAGCAGCCAAGGACAGGCTGGCGAGCAGTTCTTC. Translated: CASSQGQAGEQFF. The rearrangement links TRBV5-1 to TRBJ2-1; TRBD1 aligns across 7 bases. In germline, CDR1 is SGHRS, CDR2 YFSETQ. The J segment lost 10 bases and the V segment lost 4 bases, leaving 8 bases of the junction unmatched. This CDR3 comprises 13 residues.

This clone has only one observation. This chain joins TRBV19 and TRBJ1-5; D perhaps matches TRBD1 (5 bases). The length of the CDR3 is 15 residues. The V gene lost 7 bases and the J gene lost 2 bases, with 15 bases spanning the gap. CDR1 and CDR2 from the germline V gene are LNHDA and SQIVND (reference sequence). The CDR3 nucleotides are TGTGCCAGTATGGGGGGGATGGGACGCAATCAGCCCCAGCATTTT. It codes for CASMGGMGRNQPQHF.

In this sample, this clone turned up a few times. The V call is TRBV6-4, the J call TRBJ2-1, with 13 bases fitting TRBD2. This CDR3 has 16 amino acids. Germline CDR1 is MRHNA and CDR2 is SNTAGT. With 3 bases clipped from V and 4 bases from J, the junction kept 3 bases outside the gene matches. The CDR3 sequence is CASSEPTSGRYNEQFF. The DNA for the CDR3 is TGTGCCAGCAGTGAGCCGACTAGCGGGAGGTACAATGAGCAGTTCTTC.

This chain uses TRBV19 with TRBJ1-6, with unresolved D. Trimming removed 5 bases at V and 7 bases at J, with 12 bases between. The germline CDR1 and CDR2 sequences are LNHDA and SQIVND (reference sequence). The CDR3 is made up of 14 amino acids. The CDR3 protein is CASSDIGRNSPLHF. CDR3 nucleotides: TGTGCCAGTAGTGACATTGGGCGCAATTCACCCCTCCACTTT.

The chain couples TRBV5-1 to TRBJ2-7; 9 bases are shared with TRBD1. The CDR3 length is 16 residues. Germline V gives CDR1 SGHRS, CDR2 YFSETQ. V gave up 2 bases and J gave up 3 bases; unmatched junction bases: 9. The CDR3 bases are TGCGCCAGCAGCTTAACGCCGGGACAGGGATACTACGAGCAGTACTTC. Amino acids: CASSLTPGQGYYEQYF.

This chain joins TRBV10-2 and TRBJ1-1, with D unclear. Per the germline V gene, CDR1 is WSHSY and CDR2 is SAAADI. V shed 11 bases and J shed 3 bases, with 10 bases lying between them. The CDR3 totals 11 residues. CDR3 nucleotides: TGCGCCGCCTGGAGGGACACTGAAGCTTTCTTT. Amino acid sequence: CAAWRDTEAFF.

The V gene is TRBV7-9, the J gene TRBJ1-5; D possibly corresponds to TRBD1 (5 bases). V was clipped by 4 bases and J by 5 bases, with 15 bases between them. This CDR3 has 15 amino acids. The germline gives CDR1 SEHNR, CDR2 FQNEAQ (reference sequence). CDR3 DNA sequence: TGTGCCAGCAGCTCGGACGACCTGGGGCATCAGCCCCAGCATTTT. It encodes CASSSDDLGHQPQHF.

To note about this clone: Additional DNA sequences in this sample encode the identical CDR3. The chain is built from TRBV20-1 and TRBJ2-7; 7 bases agree with TRBD1. The J segment lost 0 bases and the V segment lost 3 bases, leaving 2 bases of the junction unmatched. CDR3 length equals 13 residues. CDR1 is DFQATT and CDR2 is SNEGSKA in the germline V gene (reference sequence). The CDR3 is CSASSGGSYEQYF. The CDR3 DNA reads TGCAGTGCTAGTTCAGGGGGCTCCTACGAGCAGTACTTC.

The chain couples TRBV23-1 to TRBJ2-5, with 9 bases fitting TRBD1. TRBV23-1 belongs to the ORF category, with a function that is uncertain. With 2 bases clipped from V and 4 bases from J, the junction kept 8 bases outside the gene matches. The CDR3 covers 16 residues. The CDR3 protein is CASSQQITGGAETQYF. The CDR3 bases are TGCGCCAGCAGTCAACAGATCACAGGGGGCGCAGAGACCCAGTACTTC.

The V gene is TRBV2, the J gene TRBJ2-7; tentative D call: TRBD2 (6 bases). Germline lookup yields CDR1 SNHLY and CDR2 FYNNEI. The CDR3 sequence is 14 residues long. Trimming stripped 4 bases from V and 3 bases from J, with 13 bases between. The CDR3 loop reads CASSVGGINYEQYF. CDR3 in DNA: TGTGCCAGCAGTGTGGGGGGTATAAACTACGAGCAGTACTTC. The complete variable domain, with remaining parts taken from reference TRBV2 and TRBJ2-7, reads EPEVTQTPSHQVTQMGQEVILRCVPISNHLYFYWYRQILGQKVEFLVSFYNNEISEKSEIFDDQFSVERPDGSNFTLKIRSTKLEDSAMYFCASSVGGINYEQYFGPGTRLTVT.

This clone appeared a few times. The chain couples TRBV5-6 to TRBJ1-5, with 7 bases matching TRBD1. Trimming removed 2 bases from V and 8 bases from J; junction bases left unmatched: 16. The CDR3 is made up of 17 amino acids. CDR1 SGHDT and CDR2 YYEEEE come from the germline V gene. CDR3 DNA: TGTGCCAGCAGCTTATGGGGACAGAGCCCATCAATCAAGCCCCAGCATTTT. Translation: CASSLWGQSPSIKPQHF.

The rearrangement uses TRBV19 and TRBJ2-3, with D maybe TRBD2 (6 bases). V was shortened by 5 bases and J by 0 bases, with 15 bases between the two germline ends. The length of the CDR3 is 16 residues. Germline V gene data show CDR1 as LNHDA and CDR2 as SQIVND (reference sequence). CDR3 residues: CASSLRSSASTDTQYF. Written as DNA, the CDR3 is TGTGCCAGTAGTTTAAGGTCTAGCGCCAGCACAGATACGCAGTATTTT.

This clone has just a few counts. The V call is TRBV19, the J call TRBJ2-7, with TRBD2 identical over 7 bases. Losses at the gene ends were 2 bases for V and 5 bases for J; bases not matched to a gene: 6. The CDR3 has 14 amino acids. The germline V gene encodes CDR1 LNHDA and CDR2 SQIVND (reference sequence). The CDR3 DNA reads as TGTGCCAGTAGTATAATGACCACTAGCGACGAGCAGTACTTC. It yields the protein CASSIMTTSDEQYF. Based on the CDR3 plus reference TRBV19 and TRBJ2-7, the full variable domain is DGGITQSPKYLFRKEGQNVTLSCEQNLNHDAMYWYRQDPGQGLRLIYYSQIVNDFQKGDIAEGYSVSREKKESFPLTVTSAQKNPTAFYLCASSIMTTSDEQYFGPGTRLTVT.

This chain links TRBV10-3 with TRBJ2-7; D not certain. There are 14 residues in the CDR3. Trimming left V 3 bases short and J 0 bases short, with 9 bases between. Germline V gene sequence: CDR1 ENHRY, CDR2 SYGVKD. The CDR3 bases are TGTGCCATCAGTGACCGATTGCGCTCCTACGAGCAGTACTTC. Protein sequence: CAISDRLRSYEQYF.

The genes are TRBV18 and TRBJ2-3; TRBD2 matches 9 bases. V trimming: 5 bases; J trimming: 2 bases; junction bases outside the gene matches: 5. The CDR3 has 15 residues. CDR1 KGHSH and CDR2 LQKENI come from the germline V gene. DNA of the CDR3: TGTGCCAGCTCATTGGGACTAGCTGCCACAGATACGCAGTATTTT. Amino acid sequence: CASSLGLAATDTQYF.

The V call is TRBV7-3, the J call TRBJ1-5; D remains unclear. Trimming took 10 bases from V and 4 from J, leaving 17 bases between them. The CDR3 runs to 14 residues. CDR1 SGHTA and CDR2 FQGTGA come from the germline V gene. In DNA form, the CDR3 reads TGTGCCACTAGCTTGGAGGGTTGGAATCAGCCCCAGCATTTT. Its translation: CATSLEGWNQPQHF.

The gene calls are TRBV19 and TRBJ2-7; 10 positions match TRBD2. Germline V gene sequence: CDR1 LNHDA, CDR2 SQIVND (reference sequence). The CDR3 has 14 amino acids. V dropped 5 bases and J dropped 4; count of bases not matched to a gene: 5. The CDR3 spells CASSPSSGRYEQYF. In DNA, the CDR3 is TGTGCCAGTAGTCCCTCTAGCGGGAGATACGAGCAGTACTTC. The full variable domain, in which reference TRBV19 and TRBJ2-7 provide the parts outside the CDR3, is DGGITQSPKYLFRKEGQNVTLSCEQNLNHDAMYWYRQDPGQGLRLIYYSQIVNDFQKGDIAEGYSVSREKKESFPLTVTSAQKNPTAFYLCASSPSSGRYEQYFGPGTRLTVT.

The J gene is TRBJ2-7, the V gene TRBV27; TRBD1 matches 9 bases. Germline-derived CDR1 and CDR2 are MNHEY and SMNVEV (reference sequence). The CDR3 runs 17 residues. The junction had 17 bases not matched to a gene; V was cut back by 2 bases and J by 9 bases. The CDR3 bases are TGTGCCAGCAGTTTAGGGACCGGGACAGGGTCCCCCCTGCGGCAGTACTTC. Translating it yields CASSLGTGTGSPLRQYF.

The chain uses TRBV19 and TRBJ1-5, with 11 bases lining up with TRBD1. Per germline, CDR1 LNHDA and CDR2 SQIVND (reference sequence). Germline trimming cut 3 bases from V and 4 bases from J; bases unmatched to any gene: 5. The CDR3 is made up of 16 amino acids. The CDR3 coding sequence is TGTGCCAGTAGTATCCGGGACAGGGGGTTTAATCAGCCCCAGCATTTT. It specifies CASSIRDRGFNQPQHF.